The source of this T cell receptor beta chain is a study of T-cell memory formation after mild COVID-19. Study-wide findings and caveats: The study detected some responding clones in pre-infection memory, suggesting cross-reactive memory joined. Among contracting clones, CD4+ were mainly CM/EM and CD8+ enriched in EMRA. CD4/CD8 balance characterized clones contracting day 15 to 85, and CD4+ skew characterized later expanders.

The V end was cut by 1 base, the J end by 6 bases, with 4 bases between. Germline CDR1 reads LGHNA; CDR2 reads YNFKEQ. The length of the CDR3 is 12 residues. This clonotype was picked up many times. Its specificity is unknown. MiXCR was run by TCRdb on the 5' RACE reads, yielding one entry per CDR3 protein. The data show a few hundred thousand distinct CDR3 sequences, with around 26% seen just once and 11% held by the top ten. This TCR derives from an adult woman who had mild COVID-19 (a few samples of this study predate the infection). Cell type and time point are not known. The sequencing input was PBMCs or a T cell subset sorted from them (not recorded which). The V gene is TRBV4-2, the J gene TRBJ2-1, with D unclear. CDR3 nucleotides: TGTGCCAGCAGCCAAGGGATCAATGAGCAGTTCTTC. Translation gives CASSQGINEQFF.